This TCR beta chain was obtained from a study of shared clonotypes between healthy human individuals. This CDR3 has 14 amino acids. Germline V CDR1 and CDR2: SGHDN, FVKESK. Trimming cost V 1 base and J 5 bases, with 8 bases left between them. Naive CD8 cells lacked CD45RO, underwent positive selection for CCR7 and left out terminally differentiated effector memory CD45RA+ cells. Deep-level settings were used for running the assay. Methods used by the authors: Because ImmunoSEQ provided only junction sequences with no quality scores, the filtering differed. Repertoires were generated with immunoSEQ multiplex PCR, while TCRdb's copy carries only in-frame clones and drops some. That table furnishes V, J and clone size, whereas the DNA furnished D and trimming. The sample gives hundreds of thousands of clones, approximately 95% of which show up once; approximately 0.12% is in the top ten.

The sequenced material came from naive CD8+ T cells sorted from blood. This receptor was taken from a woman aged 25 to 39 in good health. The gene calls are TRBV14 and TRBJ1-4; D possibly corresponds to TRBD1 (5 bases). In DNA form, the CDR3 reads TGTGCCAGCAGCCAAGTACCAGGGAATGAAAAACTGTTTTTT. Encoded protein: CASSQVPGNEKLFF.